This entry lists 16 T cell receptor beta chains sequenced from one sample in a study of T cells after yellow fever vaccination (dated by TCRdb to between 2019 and 2020). Library preparation employed 5' RACE. This sample was sequenced with an Illumina NovaSeq 6000. TCRdb passed the public sequencing reads through fastp at Q25 and MiXCR, retaining productive beta sequences. Entries that share a CDR3 protein sequence are merged under the most common genes and DNA. This sample comprises over 300,000 distinct CDR3 sequences, approximately 4% of them detected only once. The top ten constitute around 25% of the sample. The treatment or condition label for this specimen denotes: live attenuated yellow fever vaccine strain. This material consisted of PBMCs, taken 5 days after the yellow fever booster vaccination. The origin of the receptors is a man between 18 and 29 years old who received the YFV17D yellow fever vaccine.

This clonotype occurred a few times. The chain has TRBV18 and TRBJ1-1; 7 bases align to TRBD1. The CDR3 is 13 residues long. Germline trimming cut 6 bases from V and 4 bases from J; bases unmatched to any gene: 5. The germline gives CDR1 KGHSH, CDR2 LQKENI. For the CDR3, the DNA is TGTGCCAGCTCGCCGGACAGGAGCACTGAAGCTTTCTTT. This encodes CASSPDRSTEAFF.

A note on this clonotype: The germline gene is not matched at one end of the junction; a read error may be the cause. The rearrangement links TRBV7-7 to TRBJ2-1, with 7 bases aligning to TRBD1. CDR1 is SSHAT, CDR2 FNYEAQ, per germline (reference sequence). The length of the CDR3 is 14 residues. The CDR3, as DNA: TGTGCTAGCAGCGCCACGACAGGGATGGGTGAGCAGTTCTTC. Its protein is CASSATTGMGEQFF.

This clonotype was detected many times. This sequence joins TRBV7-2 and TRBJ2-3; D not resolved. CDR3 length: 12 residues. V was clipped by 6 bases and J by 3 bases, with 7 bases between them. Germline V gene sequence: CDR1 SGHTA, CDR2 FQGNSA. CDR3 nucleotides: TGTGCCAGCAGTCTACAGACAGATACGCAGTATTTT. Its translation is CASSLQTDTQYF. Variable domain in full (rest from reference TRBV7-2 and TRBJ2-3): GAGVSQSPSNKVTEKGKDVELRCDPISGHTALYWYRQSLGQGLEFLIYFQGNSAPDKSGLPSDRFSAERTGGSVSTLTIQRTQQEDSAVYLCASSLQTDTQYFGPGTRLTVL.

The chain uses TRBV20-1 and TRBJ1-4; no clear D. The CDR3 loop spans 13 amino acids. The V gene lost 3 bases and the J gene lost 6 bases, with 11 bases spanning the gap. CDR1 DFQATT and CDR2 SNEGSKA come from the germline V gene (reference sequence). In DNA form, the CDR3 reads TGCAGTGCTAGGTTAGCCGTGGATGAAAAACTGTTTTTT. Translated: CSARLAVDEKLFF.

This clonotype was recorded a few times. The rearrangement links TRBV5-1 to TRBJ1-4; the D gene is possibly TRBD1 (5 bases). The CDR3 is made up of 16 amino acids. Per the germline V gene, CDR1 is SGHRS and CDR2 is YFSETQ. V lost 0 bases to trimming and J lost 5 bases, with 14 bases between them. CDR3 DNA: TGCGCCAGCAGCTTGGCCCCGACAGCAATAAATGAAAAACTGTTTTTT. As protein: CASSLAPTAINEKLFF.

This rearrangement joins TRBV20-1 to TRBJ1-2; D remains unclear. V gave up 5 bases and J gave up 5 bases, with 12 bases separating them. The CDR3 has 12 amino acids. Germline loops: CDR1 DFQATT, CDR2 SNEGSKA (reference sequence). The CDR3 spells CSAHLGLYGYTF. The CDR3 region has the DNA TGCAGTGCTCACCTCGGGCTTTATGGCTACACCTTC.

This clonotype was detected ten times or more. This chain uses TRBV5-1 with TRBJ2-2; 8 nucleotides line up with TRBD2. Germline assignment: CDR1 SGHRS and CDR2 YFSETQ. The J segment lost 8 bases and the V segment lost 3 bases, leaving 9 bases of the junction unmatched. The CDR3 is made up of 15 amino acids. The CDR3: CASSWRPGLGGELFF. DNA of the CDR3: TGCGCCAGCAGCTGGAGACCGGGACTAGGAGGGGAGCTGTTTTTT.

This clonotype was picked up many times. This rearrangement joins TRBV20-1 to TRBJ2-1; possibly TRBD1 for D (7 bases). From germline, CDR1 is DFQATT and CDR2 SNEGSKA (reference sequence). The V end was cut by 7 bases, the J end by 0 bases, with 13 bases between. The CDR3 totals 14 residues. CDR3 sequence (DNA): TGCAGTGGCCAGGGGGGCAGCTCCTACAATGAGCAGTTCTTC. This codes for CSGQGGSSYNEQFF.

This clonotype was recorded at least ten times. CDR3 DNA sequence: TGCGCCAGCAGCCAAGAGACTAGCGGCCAAGAGACCCAGTACTTC. This sequence encodes CASSQETSGQETQYF. This chain uses TRBV4-1 with TRBJ2-5, with 9 nucleotides matching TRBD2. Trimming took 0 bases from V and 1 from J; bases not matched to a gene: 0. Germline values: CDR1 MGHRA, CDR2 YSYEKL. The CDR3 is made up of 15 amino acids.

J is TRBJ2-3 and V is TRBV27, with unresolved D. V was trimmed by 6 bases and J by 3 bases, leaving 16 bases between them. The CDR3 consists of 15 residues. Germline V gene data show CDR1 as MNHEY and CDR2 as SMNVEV (reference sequence). The CDR3 here is CASRFVQQVTDTQYF. The CDR3 nucleotides read TGTGCCAGCAGATTTGTGCAGCAAGTGACAGATACGCAGTATTTT.

This clonotype has ten or more counts. The J gene is TRBJ2-1, the V gene TRBV24-1; 10 bases match TRBD1. Germline CDR1 reads KGHDR; CDR2 reads SFDVKD. The CDR3 has 12 residues. The trim removed 3 bases at V and 15 bases at J, leaving 4 bases unmatched. The CDR3, as DNA: TGTGCCACCAGTGATATAGGGACAGGGGTGTTCTTC. This sequence encodes CATSDIGTGVFF.

V gene TRBV12-3 or TRBV12-4 combines with J gene TRBJ2-7; D is perhaps TRBD2 (5 bases). The CDR3 totals 14 residues. V was trimmed by 7 bases and J by 4 bases, leaving 17 bases between them. The CDR3 is CASTTGLEGYEQYF. CDR3 DNA sequence: TGTGCCAGCACCACGGGGTTGGAAGGATACGAGCAGTACTTC.

V and J are TRBV9 and TRBJ2-5; 10 bases map to TRBD2. V lost 4 bases to trimming and J lost 2 bases; unmatched junction nucleotides: 5. This CDR3 has 15 amino acids. CDR1 SGDLS and CDR2 YYNGEE come from the germline V gene. Here the CDR3 reads CASSFSGGRQETQYF. CDR3 bases: TGTGCCAGCAGCTTTAGCGGGGGGAGGCAAGAGACCCAGTACTTC.

CDR3 sequence (DNA): TGTGCCAGCACCAAGGAGGGGGGCAATCAGCCCCAGCATTTT. Amino acid sequence: CASTKEGGNQPQHF. This chain connects TRBV6-6 to TRBJ1-5; maybe TRBD1 (6 bases). CDR1 is MNHNY and CDR2 is SVGAGI in the germline V gene (reference sequence). This CDR3 spans 14 amino acids. Deletions cut 7 bases from V and 2 bases from J, with 12 bases between.

This clonotype came up a few times. In DNA form, the CDR3 reads TGTGCCAGCAGCTTGCTGGAAGAAGGGGCCCATGAGCAGTTCTTC. Translation gives CASSLLEEGAHEQFF. The V and J genes are TRBV7-9 and TRBJ2-1; D is possibly TRBD1 (5 bases). V lost 3 bases, J lost 8 bases, and 17 bases lay in between. This CDR3 is 15 amino acids long. The germline V gene has CDR1 SEHNR and CDR2 FQNEAQ (reference sequence).

This clonotype was detected many times. The rearrangement links TRBV28 to TRBJ2-1; TRBD2 matches at 11 bases. This CDR3 comprises 15 residues. Germline trimming cut 6 bases from V and 7 bases from J; bases unmatched to any gene: 8. Germline V gene data show CDR1 as MDHEN and CDR2 as SYDVKM. The DNA for the CDR3 is TGTGCCAGCAGCTTAGCGGGGGGGCCAGGGAATGAGCAGTTCTTC. Its protein product is CASSLAGGPGNEQFF. Together with reference TRBV28 and TRBJ2-1, the CDR3 gives the full variable domain: DVKVTQSSRYLVKRTGEKVFLECVQDMDHENMFWYRQDPGLGLRLIYFSYDVKMKEKGDIPEGYSVSREKKERFSLILESASTNQTSMYLCASSLAGGPGNEQFFGPGTRLTVL.